The clone carrying this T cell receptor beta chain has more than one count but fewer than ten. Data came from immunoSEQ multiplex PCR; TCRdb stores just in-frame clones and leaves some out. This table holds some 85,000 clones, roughly 75% found once. These data come from a study of T cells in localized non-small cell lung cancer. From germline, CDR1 is SQVTM and CDR2 ANQGSEA. The V end was cut by 5 bases, the J end by 5 bases, with 12 bases between. This CDR3 has 12 amino acids. The sequences come from PBMCs, collected before any cancer treatment. This sequence originates from a man between 40 and 75 years old with stage II squamous cell lung carcinoma. V is TRBV29-1 and J is TRBJ1-1; D call uncertain. The chain's CDR3 is CSVFQVGTEAFF. The CDR3 DNA follows: TGCAGCGTTTTTCAGGTGGGGACTGAAGCTTTCTTT.